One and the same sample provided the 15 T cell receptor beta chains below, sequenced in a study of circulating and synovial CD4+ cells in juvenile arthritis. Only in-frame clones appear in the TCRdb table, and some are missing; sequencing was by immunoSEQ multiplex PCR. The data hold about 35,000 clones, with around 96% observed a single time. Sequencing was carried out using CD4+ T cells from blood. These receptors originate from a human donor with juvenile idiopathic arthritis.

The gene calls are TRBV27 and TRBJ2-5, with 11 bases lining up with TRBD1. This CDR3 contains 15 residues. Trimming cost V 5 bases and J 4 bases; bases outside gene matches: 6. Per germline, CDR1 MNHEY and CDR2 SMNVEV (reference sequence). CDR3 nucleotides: TGTGCCAGCAGTCCTTGGACAGGGGGCGGAGAGACCCAGTACTTC. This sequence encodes CASSPWTGGGETQYF.

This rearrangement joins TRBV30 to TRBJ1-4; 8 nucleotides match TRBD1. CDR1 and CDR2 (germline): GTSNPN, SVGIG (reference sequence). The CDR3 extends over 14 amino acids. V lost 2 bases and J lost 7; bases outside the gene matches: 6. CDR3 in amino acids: CAWSQPGQGEKLFF. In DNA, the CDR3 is TGTGCCTGGAGTCAACCAGGACAGGGTGAAAAACTGTTTTTT.

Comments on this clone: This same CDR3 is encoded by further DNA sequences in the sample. The CDR3 sequence is CAISGTRTDNSPLHF. The CDR3 nucleotides are TGTGCCATCAGTGGCACCAGGACAGATAATTCACCCCTCCACTTT. This sequence joins TRBV10-3 and TRBJ1-6; possible D gene TRBD1, 6 bases. In germline, CDR1 is ENHRY, CDR2 SYGVKD. CDR3 length equals 15 residues. The V and J ends lost 4 bases and 5 bases respectively, with 12 bases between them.

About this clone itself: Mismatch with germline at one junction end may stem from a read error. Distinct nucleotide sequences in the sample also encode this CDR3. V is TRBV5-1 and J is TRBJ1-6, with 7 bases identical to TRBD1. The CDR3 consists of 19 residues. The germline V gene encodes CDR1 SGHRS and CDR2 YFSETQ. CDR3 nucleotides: TGCGCCAGCAGCTGGCGGGGGGACAGAGACCTCTCCTATAATTCCCCCCTCCACTTT. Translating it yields CASSWRGDRDLSYNSPLHF.

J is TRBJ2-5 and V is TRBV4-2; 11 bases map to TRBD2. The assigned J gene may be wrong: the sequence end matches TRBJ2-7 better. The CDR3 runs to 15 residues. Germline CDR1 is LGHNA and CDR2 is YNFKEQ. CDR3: CASSQLAGGKYEQYF. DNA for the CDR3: TGTGCCAGCAGCCAACTAGCGGGGGGAAAATACGAGCAGTACTTC.

In DNA form, the CDR3 reads TGCGCCAGCAGCCATTCACCCAATACAGGGACGGGCGCAGATACGCAGTATTTT. It yields the protein CASSHSPNTGTGADTQYF. V and J are TRBV4-3 and TRBJ2-3; weak D call: TRBD1 (6 bases). CDR1 is LGHNA and CDR2 is YSLEER in the germline V gene. CDR3 size: 18 residues. V was trimmed by 3 bases and J by 4 bases, leaving 23 bases between them.

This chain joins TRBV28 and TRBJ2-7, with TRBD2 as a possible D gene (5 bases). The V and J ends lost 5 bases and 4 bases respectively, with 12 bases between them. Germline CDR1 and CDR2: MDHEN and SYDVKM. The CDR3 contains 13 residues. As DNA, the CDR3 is TGTGCCAGCAGTCCCCGCCGGGGATACGAGCAGTACTTC. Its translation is CASSPRRGYEQYF. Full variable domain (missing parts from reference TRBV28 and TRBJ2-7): DVKVTQSSRYLVKRTGEKVFLECVQDMDHENMFWYRQDPGLGLRLIYFSYDVKMKEKGDIPEGYSVSREKKERFSLILESASTNQTSMYLCASSPRRGYEQYFGPGTRLTVT.

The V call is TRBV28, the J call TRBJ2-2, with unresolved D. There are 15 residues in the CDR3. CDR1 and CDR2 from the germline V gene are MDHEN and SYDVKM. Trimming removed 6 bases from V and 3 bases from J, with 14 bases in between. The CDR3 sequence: CASRPFPGDTGELFF. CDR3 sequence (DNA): TGTGCCAGCAGGCCCTTCCCGGGTGACACCGGGGAGCTGTTTTTT.

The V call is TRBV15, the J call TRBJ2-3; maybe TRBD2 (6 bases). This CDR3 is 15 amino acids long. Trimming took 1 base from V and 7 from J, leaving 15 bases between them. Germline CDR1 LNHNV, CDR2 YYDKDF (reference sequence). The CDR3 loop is CATSRVGRGGHTQYF. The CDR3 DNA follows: TGTGCCACCAGCAGAGTGGGTCGGGGAGGCCATACGCAGTATTTT.

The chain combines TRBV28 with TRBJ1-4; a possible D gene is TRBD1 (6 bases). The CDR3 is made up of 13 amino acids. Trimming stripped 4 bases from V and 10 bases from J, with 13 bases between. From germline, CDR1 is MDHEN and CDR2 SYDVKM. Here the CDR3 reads CASSSQGRGKLFF. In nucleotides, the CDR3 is TGTGCCAGCAGTTCACAGGGAAGAGGAAAACTGTTTTTT.

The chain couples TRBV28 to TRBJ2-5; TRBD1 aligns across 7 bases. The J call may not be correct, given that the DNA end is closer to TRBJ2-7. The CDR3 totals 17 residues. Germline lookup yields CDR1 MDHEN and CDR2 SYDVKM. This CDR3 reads CASSTDRGTDSSYEQYF. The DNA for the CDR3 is TGTGCCAGCAGCACTGACCGAGGGACAGACAGCTCCTACGAGCAGTACTTC.

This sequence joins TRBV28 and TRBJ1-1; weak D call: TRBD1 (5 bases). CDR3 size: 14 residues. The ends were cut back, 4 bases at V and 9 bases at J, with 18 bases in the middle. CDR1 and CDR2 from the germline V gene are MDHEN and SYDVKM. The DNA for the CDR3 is TGTGCCAGCAGTTCGGGAGGCGGGGACCTAAAAGCTTTCTTT. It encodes CASSSGGGDLKAFF. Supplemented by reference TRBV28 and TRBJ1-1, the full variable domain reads DVKVTQSSRYLVKRTGEKVFLECVQDMDHENMFWYRQDPGLGLRLIYFSYDVKMKEKGDIPEGYSVSREKKERFSLILESASTNQTSMYLCASSSGGGDLKAFFGQGTRLTVV.

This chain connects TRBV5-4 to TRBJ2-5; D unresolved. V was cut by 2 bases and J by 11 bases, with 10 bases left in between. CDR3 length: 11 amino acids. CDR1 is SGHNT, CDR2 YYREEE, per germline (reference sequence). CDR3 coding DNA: TGTGCCAGCAGCTTCGAACAGTCACAGTACTTC. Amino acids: CASSFEQSQYF.

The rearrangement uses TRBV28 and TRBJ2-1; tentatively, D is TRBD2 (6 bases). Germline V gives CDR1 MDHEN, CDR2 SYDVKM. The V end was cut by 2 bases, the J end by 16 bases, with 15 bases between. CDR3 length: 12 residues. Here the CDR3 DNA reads TGTGCCAGCAGTTTACCACTAGGAGGGGCCTTCTTC. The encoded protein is CASSLPLGGAFF. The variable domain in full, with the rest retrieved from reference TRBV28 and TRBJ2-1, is DVKVTQSSRYLVKRTGEKVFLECVQDMDHENMFWYRQDPGLGLRLIYFSYDVKMKEKGDIPEGYSVSREKKERFSLILESASTNQTSMYLCASSLPLGGAFFGPGTRLTVL.

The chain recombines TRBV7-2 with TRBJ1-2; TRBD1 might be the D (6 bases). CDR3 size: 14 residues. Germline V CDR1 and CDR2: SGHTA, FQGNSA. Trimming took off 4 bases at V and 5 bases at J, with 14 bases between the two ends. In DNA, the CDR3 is TGTGCCAGCAGCTCCGACGGGGGGCTTTATGGCTACACCTTC. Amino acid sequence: CASSSDGGLYGYTF.